The T cell receptor (beta chain) under discussion was sequenced for a study of shared clonotypes between healthy human individuals. From germline, CDR1 is SGDLS and CDR2 YYNGEE. This CDR3 comprises 14 residues. The V and J ends lost 4 bases and 8 bases respectively, with 16 bases between them. General observations from the study: Rarefaction demonstrated incomplete sorted-subset sequencing despite large depth.

Turning to this clone: The antigen remains undetermined.

Genomic DNA (from each subset) was split evenly across several immunoSEQ plates. Sequenced by immunoSEQ multiplex PCR; TCRdb stores in-frame clones only, minus some. The repertoire holds roughly 2.1 million clones, with 90% to 95% as singletons. CD45RO-negative cells were positively selected for CCR7, leaving out terminally differentiated effector memory CD45RA+ cells. The genes are TRBV9 and TRBJ2-1; tentatively, D is TRBD1 (5 bases). The sequenced material came from naive CD8+ T cells from PBMCs. The origin of this receptor is a man aged 18 to 30 in good health. Some clones in this sample may be carry-over from other donors' samples. The CDR3 nucleotides are TGTGCCAGCAGCCCTAGACAGACTCCCCATGAGCAGTTCTTC. This sequence encodes CASSPRQTPHEQFF.